The 2 T cell receptor beta chains given below trace back to one sample, sequenced in a study of monozygotic twins with inflammatory bowel disease. TCRdb reprocessed the 5' RACE reads and keeps a single row for each CDR3 protein, giving no DNA. The table lists 400,000 to 500,000 distinct CDR3 sequences, with about 2.3% in the top ten. The sample comprised blood. All receptors derive from a human donor with ulcerative colitis or Crohn's disease, or a healthy co-twin of an affected twin (not recorded which).

The chain employs TRBV7-3 and TRBJ1-1. CDR3 size: 15 residues. Germline assignment: CDR1 SGHTA and CDR2 FQGTGA. CDR3 residues: CASSLNGPMNTEAFF.

The CDR3 here is CASSLSGTGGRPQHF. The genes are TRBV27 and TRBJ1-5; TCRdb's D gene call, TRBD1, goes unchecked for lack of DNA. The germline V gene encodes CDR1 MNHEY and CDR2 SMNVEV (reference sequence). The CDR3 contains 15 residues.